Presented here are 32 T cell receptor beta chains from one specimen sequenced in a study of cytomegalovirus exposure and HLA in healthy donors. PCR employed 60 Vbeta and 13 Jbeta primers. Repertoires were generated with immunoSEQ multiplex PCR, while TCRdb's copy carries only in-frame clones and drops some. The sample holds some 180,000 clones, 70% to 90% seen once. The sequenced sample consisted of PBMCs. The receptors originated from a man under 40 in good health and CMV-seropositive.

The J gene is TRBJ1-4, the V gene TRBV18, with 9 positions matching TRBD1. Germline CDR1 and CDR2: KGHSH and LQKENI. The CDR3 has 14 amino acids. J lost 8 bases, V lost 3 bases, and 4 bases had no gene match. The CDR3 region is CASSPNRGLEKLFF. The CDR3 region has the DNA TGTGCCAGCTCACCTAACAGGGGGCTGGAAAAACTGTTTTTT.

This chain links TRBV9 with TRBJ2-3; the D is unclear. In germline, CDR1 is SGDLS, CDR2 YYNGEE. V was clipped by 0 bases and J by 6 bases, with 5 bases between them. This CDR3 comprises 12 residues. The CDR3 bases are TGTGCCAGCAGCGTAGGTCTGGATACGCAGTATTTT. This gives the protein CASSVGLDTQYF.

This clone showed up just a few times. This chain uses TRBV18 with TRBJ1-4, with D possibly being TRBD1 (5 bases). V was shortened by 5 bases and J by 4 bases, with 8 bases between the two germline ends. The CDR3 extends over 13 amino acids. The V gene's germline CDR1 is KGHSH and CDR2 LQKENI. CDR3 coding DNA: TGTGCCAGCTCAGGAGGGGTTAATGAAAAACTGTTTTTT. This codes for CASSGGVNEKLFF.

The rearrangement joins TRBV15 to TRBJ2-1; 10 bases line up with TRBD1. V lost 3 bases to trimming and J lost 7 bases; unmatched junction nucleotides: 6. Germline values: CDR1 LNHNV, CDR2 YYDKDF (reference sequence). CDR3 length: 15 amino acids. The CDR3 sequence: CATSRPGTGVNEQFF. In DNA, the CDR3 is TGTGCCACCAGCAGGCCCGGGACAGGGGTTAATGAGCAGTTCTTC.

For the CDR3, the DNA is TGTGCCAGCAGCCAAGATTGGGCAGGGATAGTGGCAAACTATGGCTACACCTTC. It codes for CASSQDWAGIVANYGYTF. This rearrangement joins TRBV4-2 to TRBJ1-2, with D possibly being TRBD1 (5 bases). CDR3 length: 18 residues. The germline CDR1 and CDR2 sequences are LGHNA and YNFKEQ. With 0 bases removed from V and 2 bases from J, the gap between germline ends came to 19 bases.

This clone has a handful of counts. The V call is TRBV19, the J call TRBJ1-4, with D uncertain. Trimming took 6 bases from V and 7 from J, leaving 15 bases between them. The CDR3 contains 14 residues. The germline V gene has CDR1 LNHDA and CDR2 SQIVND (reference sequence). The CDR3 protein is CASSSTRSSEKLFF. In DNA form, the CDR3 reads TGTGCCAGTAGCTCCACGAGGTCTAGTGAAAAACTGTTTTTT. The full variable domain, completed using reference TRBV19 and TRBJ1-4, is DGGITQSPKYLFRKEGQNVTLSCEQNLNHDAMYWYRQDPGQGLRLIYYSQIVNDFQKGDIAEGYSVSREKKESFPLTVTSAQKNPTAFYLCASSSTRSSEKLFFGSGTQLSVL.

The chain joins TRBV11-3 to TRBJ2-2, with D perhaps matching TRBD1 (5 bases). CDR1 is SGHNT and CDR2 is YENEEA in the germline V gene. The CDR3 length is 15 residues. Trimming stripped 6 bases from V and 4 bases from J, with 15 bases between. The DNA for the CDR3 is TGTGCCAGCAGAGGTCGCGCAGGGTCCACCGGGGAGCTGTTTTTT. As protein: CASRGRAGSTGELFF.

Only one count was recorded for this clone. Here the CDR3 DNA reads TGCGCCAGCAGGCCCGGGACTAGCGTCCACGAGCAGTACTTC. Protein sequence: CASRPGTSVHEQYF. This chain connects TRBV10-2 to TRBJ2-7; 10 bases map to TRBD2. The V segment lost 6 bases and the J segment 5 bases; nucleotides outside the gene matches: 7. Germline V CDR1 and CDR2: WSHSY, SAAADI. The CDR3 consists of 14 residues.

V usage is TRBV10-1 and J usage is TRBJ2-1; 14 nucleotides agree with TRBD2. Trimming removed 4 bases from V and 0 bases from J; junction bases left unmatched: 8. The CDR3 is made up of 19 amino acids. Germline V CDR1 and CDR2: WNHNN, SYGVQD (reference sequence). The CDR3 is CASSASGTSGGSSYNEQFF. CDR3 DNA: TGCGCCAGCAGTGCCTCCGGGACTAGCGGGGGAAGCTCCTACAATGAGCAGTTCTTC.

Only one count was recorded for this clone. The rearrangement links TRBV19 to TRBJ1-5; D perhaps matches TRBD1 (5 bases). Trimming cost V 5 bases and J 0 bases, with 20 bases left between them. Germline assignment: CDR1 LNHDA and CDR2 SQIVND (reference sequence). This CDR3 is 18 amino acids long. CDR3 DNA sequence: TGTGCCAGTAGTCGGGCGTTAACAGGCGGGGGTAGCAATCAGCCCCAGCATTTT. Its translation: CASSRALTGGGSNQPQHF.

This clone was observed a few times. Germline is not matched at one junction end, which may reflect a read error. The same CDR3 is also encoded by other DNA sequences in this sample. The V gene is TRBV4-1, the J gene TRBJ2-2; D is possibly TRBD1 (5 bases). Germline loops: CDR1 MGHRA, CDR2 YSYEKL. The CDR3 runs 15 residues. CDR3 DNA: TGTGCCAGCAGCCAATTGATAGGGGCATCCGGGGAGCTGTTTTTT. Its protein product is CASSQLIGASGELFF.

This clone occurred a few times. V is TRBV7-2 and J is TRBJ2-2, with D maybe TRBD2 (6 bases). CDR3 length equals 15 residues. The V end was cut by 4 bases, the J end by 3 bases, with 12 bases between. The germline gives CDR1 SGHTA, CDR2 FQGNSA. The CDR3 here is CASSSQGLDTGELFF. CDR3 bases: TGTGCCAGCAGCTCCCAGGGACTTGACACCGGGGAGCTGTTTTTT.

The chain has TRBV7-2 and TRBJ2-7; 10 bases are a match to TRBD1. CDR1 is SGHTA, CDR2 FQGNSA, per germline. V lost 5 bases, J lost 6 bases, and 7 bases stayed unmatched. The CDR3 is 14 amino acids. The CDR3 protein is CASSPTGTGVEQYV. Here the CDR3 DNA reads TGTGCCAGCAGCCCGACCGGGACAGGGGTCGAGCAGTACGTC.

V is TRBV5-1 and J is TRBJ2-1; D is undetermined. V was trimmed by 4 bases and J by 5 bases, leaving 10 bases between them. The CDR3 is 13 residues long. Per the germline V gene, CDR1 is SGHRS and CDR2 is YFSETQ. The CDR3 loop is CASSPLVNNEQFF. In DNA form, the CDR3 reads TGCGCCAGCAGCCCTCTAGTTAACAATGAGCAGTTCTTC. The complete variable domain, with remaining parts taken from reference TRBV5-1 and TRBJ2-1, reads KAGVTQTPRYLIKTRGQQVTLSCSPISGHRSVSWYQQTPGQGLQFLFEYFSETQRNKGNFPGRFSGRQFSNSRSEMNVSTLELGDSALYLCASSPLVNNEQFFGPGTRLTVL.

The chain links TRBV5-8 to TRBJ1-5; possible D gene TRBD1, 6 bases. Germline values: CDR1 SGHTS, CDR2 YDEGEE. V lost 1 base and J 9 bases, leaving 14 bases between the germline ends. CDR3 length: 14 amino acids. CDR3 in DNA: TGTGCCAGCAGCTTGAGACAGGACCCTCGGCCCCAGCATTTT. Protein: CASSLRQDPRPQHF. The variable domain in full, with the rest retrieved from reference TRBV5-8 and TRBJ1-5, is EAGVTQSPTHLIKTRGQQATLRCSPISGHTSVYWYQQALGLGLQFLLWYDEGEERNRGNFPPRFSGRQFPNYSSELNVNALELEDSALYLCASSLRQDPRPQHFGDGTRLSIL.

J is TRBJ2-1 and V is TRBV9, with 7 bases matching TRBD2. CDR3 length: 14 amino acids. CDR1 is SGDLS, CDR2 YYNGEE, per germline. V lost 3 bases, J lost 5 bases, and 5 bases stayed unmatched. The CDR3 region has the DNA TGTGCCAGCAGCGGGACTAGTGCCCACAATGAGCAGTTCTTC. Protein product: CASSGTSAHNEQFF.

Here the CDR3 reads CASQGQLNQPQHF. The CDR3 nucleotides read TGTGCCAGCCAGGGACAGCTCAATCAGCCCCAGCATTTT. V usage is TRBV19 and J usage is TRBJ1-5; TRBD1 aligns across 7 bases. After removal of 9 bases from V and 3 bases from J, the junction contained 5 bases not matched to a gene. Germline CDR1 LNHDA, CDR2 SQIVND (reference sequence). The CDR3 runs to 13 residues.

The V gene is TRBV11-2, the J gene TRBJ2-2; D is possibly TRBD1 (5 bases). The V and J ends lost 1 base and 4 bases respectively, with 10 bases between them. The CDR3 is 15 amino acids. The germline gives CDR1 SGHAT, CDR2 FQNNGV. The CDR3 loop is CASSLVRVGTGELFF. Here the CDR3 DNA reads TGTGCCAGCAGCTTAGTCAGGGTGGGCACCGGGGAGCTGTTTTTT. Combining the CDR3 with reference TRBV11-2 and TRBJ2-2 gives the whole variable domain EAGVAQSPRYKIIEKRQSVAFWCNPISGHATLYWYQQILGQGPKLLIQFQNNGVVDDSQLPKDRFSAERLKGVDSTLKIQPAKLEDSAVYLCASSLVRVGTGELFFGEGSRLTVL.

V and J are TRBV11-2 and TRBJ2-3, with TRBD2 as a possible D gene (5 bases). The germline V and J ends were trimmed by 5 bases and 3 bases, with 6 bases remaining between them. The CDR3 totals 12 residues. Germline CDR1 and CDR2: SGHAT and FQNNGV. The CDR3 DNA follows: TGTGCCAGCAGCGGGAGTACAGATACGCAGTATTTT. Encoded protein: CASSGSTDTQYF.

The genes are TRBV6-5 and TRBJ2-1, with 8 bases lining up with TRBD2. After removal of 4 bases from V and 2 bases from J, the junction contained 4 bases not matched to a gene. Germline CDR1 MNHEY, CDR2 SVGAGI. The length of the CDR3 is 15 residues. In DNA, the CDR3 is TGTGCCAGCAGTTTAACTAGCGGACCCTACAATGAGCAGTTCTTC. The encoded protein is CASSLTSGPYNEQFF.

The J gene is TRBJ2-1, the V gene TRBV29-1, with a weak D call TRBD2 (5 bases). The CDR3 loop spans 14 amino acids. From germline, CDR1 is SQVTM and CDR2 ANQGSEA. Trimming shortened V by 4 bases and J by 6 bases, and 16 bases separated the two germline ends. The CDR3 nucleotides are TGCAGCGTTGTATCGGTTGGCGAGGGCAATGAGCAGTTCTTC. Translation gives CSVVSVGEGNEQFF.

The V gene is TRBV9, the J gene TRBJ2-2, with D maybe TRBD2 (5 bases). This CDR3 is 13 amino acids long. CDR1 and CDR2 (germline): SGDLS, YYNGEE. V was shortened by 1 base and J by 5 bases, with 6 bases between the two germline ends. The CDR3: CASSVSGTGELFF. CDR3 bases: TGTGCCAGCAGCGTATCGGGGACCGGGGAGCTGTTTTTT.

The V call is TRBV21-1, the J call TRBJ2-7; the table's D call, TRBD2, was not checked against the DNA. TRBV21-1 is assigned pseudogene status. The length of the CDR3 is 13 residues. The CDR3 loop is CAGPAREGYEQYF. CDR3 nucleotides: TGTGCCGGACCGGCGCGGGAGGGCTACGAGCAGTACTTC.

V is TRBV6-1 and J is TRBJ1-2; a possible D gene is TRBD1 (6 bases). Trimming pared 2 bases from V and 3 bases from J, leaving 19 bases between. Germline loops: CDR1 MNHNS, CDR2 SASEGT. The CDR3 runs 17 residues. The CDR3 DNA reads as TGTGCCAGCAGTGAACTGGGGGCTGGGGTGGATTACTATGGCTACACCTTC. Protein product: CASSELGAGVDYYGYTF.

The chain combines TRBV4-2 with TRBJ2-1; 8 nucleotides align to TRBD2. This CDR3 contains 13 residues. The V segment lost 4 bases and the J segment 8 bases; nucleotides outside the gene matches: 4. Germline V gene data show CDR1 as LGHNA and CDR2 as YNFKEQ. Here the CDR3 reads CASSRTGGDEQFF. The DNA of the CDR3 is TGTGCCAGCAGCCGGACGGGGGGGGATGAGCAGTTCTTC.

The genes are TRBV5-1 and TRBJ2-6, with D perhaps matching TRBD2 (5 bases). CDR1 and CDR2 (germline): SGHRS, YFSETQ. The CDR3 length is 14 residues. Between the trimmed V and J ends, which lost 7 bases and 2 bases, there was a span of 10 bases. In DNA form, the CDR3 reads TGCGCCAGCTGGGAGACGGCTGGGGCCAACGTCCTGACTTTC. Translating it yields CASWETAGANVLTF.

The CDR3 sequence is CASSYPGLAEPNTGELFF. CDR3 DNA: TGTGCCAGCAGCTATCCGGGACTAGCGGAACCGAACACCGGGGAGCTGTTTTTT. The gene calls are TRBV5-6 and TRBJ2-2; TRBD2 aligns across 11 bases. The CDR3 runs to 18 residues. Germline trimming cut 3 bases from V and 0 bases from J; bases unmatched to any gene: 7. Germline V gene lookup returns CDR1 SGHDT and CDR2 YYEEEE.

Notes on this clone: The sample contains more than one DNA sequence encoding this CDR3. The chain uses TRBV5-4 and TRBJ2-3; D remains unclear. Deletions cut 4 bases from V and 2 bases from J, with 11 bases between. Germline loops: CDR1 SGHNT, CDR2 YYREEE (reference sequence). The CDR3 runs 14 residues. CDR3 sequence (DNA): TGTGCCAGCAGCGGCGACTCGTACACAGATACGCAGTATTTT. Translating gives CASSGDSYTDTQYF.

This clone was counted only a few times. CDR3 sequence reads: CASSYSRNQAQYF. In nucleotides, the CDR3 is TGTGCCAGCAGTTACTCACGGAATCAGGCCCAGTACTTC. The J gene is TRBJ2-5, the V gene TRBV6-5, with D hard to call. Germline lookup yields CDR1 MNHEY and CDR2 SVGAGI. The CDR3 has 13 residues. V gave up 0 bases and J gave up 9 bases, with 11 bases separating them.

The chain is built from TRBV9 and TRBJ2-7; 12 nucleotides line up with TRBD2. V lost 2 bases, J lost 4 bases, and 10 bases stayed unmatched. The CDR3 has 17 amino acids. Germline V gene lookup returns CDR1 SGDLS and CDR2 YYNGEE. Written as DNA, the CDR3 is TGTGCCAGCAGCGTGGGACTAGCGGGCCAGACTCCTTACGAGCAGTACTTC. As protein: CASSVGLAGQTPYEQYF. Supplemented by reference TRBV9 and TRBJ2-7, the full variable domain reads DSGVTQTPKHLITATGQRVTLRCSPRSGDLSVYWYQQSLDQGLQFLIQYYNGEERAKGNILERFSAQQFPDLHSELNLSSLELGDSALYFCASSVGLAGQTPYEQYFGPGTRLTVT.

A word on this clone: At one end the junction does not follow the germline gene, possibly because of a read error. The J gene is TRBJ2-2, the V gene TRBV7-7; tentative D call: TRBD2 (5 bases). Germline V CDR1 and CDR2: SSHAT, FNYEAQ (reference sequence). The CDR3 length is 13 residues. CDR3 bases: TGTGCTAGCAGCACTAGGTCGGGCGGGGAGCTGTTTTTT. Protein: CASSTRSGGELFF.

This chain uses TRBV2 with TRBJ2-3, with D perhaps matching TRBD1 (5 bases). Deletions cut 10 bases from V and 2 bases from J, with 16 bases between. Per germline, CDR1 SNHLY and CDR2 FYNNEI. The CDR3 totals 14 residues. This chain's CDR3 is CAIHRGEHTDTQYF. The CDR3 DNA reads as TGTGCCATACATAGGGGCGAACACACAGATACGCAGTATTTT.